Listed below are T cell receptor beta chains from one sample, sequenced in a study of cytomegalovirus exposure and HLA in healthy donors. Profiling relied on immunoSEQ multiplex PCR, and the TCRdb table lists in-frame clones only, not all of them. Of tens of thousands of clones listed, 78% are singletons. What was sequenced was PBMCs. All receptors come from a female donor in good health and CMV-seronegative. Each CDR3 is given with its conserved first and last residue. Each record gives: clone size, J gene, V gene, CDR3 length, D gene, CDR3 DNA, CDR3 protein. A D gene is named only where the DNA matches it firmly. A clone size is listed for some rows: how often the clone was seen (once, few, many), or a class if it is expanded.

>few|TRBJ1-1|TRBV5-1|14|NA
TGCGCCAGCAGCCCCGGGACACTGAACACTGAAGCTTTCTTT
CASSPGTLNTEAFF
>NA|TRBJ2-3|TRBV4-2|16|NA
TGTGCCAGCGGCCAAGAAATGTACGGGTTCACAGATACGCAGTATTTT
CASGQEMYGFTDTQYF
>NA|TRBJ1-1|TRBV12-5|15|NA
TGTGCTAGTGGTTTGGTATCCGGGGGACGCACTGAAGCTTTCTTT
CASGLVSGGRTEAFF
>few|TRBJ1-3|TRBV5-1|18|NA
TGCGCCAGCAGCTTAACGACAGGACTTTCCCTCTCTGGAAACACCATATATTTT
CASSLTTGLSLSGNTIYF
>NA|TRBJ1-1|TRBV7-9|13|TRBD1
TGTGCCAGCAGCAGACAGGGGAACACTGAAGCTTTCTTT
CASSRQGNTEAFF
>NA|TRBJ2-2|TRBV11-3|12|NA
TGTGCCAGCAGCCAATACACCGGGGAGCTGTTTTTT
CASSQYTGELFF
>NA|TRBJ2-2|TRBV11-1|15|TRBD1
TGTGCCAGCAGCTTAGGGCAGGGGGCCACCGGGGAGCTGTTTTTT
CASSLGQGATGELFF
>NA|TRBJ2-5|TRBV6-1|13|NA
TGTGCCAGCAGTCCGGGACTGGACGAGACCCAGTACTTC
CASSPGLDETQYF
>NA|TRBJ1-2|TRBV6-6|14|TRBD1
TGTGCCAGCAGTTACAAGGACAGGGACTATGGCTACACCTTC
CASSYKDRDYGYTF
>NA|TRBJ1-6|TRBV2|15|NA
TGTGCCAGCAGTGAAGTCGTCATAAGTGGTAGACCCCTCCACTTT
CASSEVVISGRPLHF
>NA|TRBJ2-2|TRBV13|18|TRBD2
TGTGCCAGCAGCTTAGTGCCTAGCGGGGGTTCGAACACCGGGGAGCTGTTTTTT
CASSLVPSGGSNTGELFF
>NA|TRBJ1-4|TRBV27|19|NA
TGTGCCAGCAGTTTTTCCCACGTGGATACGGGGGCAACTAATGAAAAACTGTTTTTT
CASSFSHVDTGATNEKLFF
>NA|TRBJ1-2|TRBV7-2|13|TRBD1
TGTGCCAGCAGCTCGGGACAGGGGTATGGCTACACCTTC
CASSSGQGYGYTF
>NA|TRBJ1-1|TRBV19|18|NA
TGTGCCAGTAGCCCACTCGGCCGGGCAGACAGAATGAACACTGGAGCTTTCTTT
CASSPLGRADRMNTGAFF
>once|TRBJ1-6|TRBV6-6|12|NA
TGTGCCAGCAGTCCTACAGCATCACCCCTCCACTTT
CASSPTASPLHF
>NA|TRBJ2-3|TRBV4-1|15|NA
TGCGCCAGCAGCATTGCTGGGGGCGGTACAGATACGCAGTATTTT
CASSIAGGGTDTQYF
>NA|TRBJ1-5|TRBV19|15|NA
TGTGCCAGTAGTATTAGGGGCCAGGGCGGTCAGCCCCAGCATTTT
CASSIRGQGGQPQHF
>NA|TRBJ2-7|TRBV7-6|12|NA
TGTGCCAGCAGCTCCGGACTCTACGAGCAGTACTTC
CASSSGLYEQYF
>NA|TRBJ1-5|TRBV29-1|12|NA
TGCAGCGTTAGACAGACAAGTGGGCCCCAGCATTTT
CSVRQTSGPQHF
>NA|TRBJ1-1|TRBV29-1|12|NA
TGCAGCGCCGAACCGGGGGACACTGAAGCTTTCTTT
CSAEPGDTEAFF
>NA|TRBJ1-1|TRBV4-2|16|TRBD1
TGTGCCAGCAGCGGGGGGACAGGCCCGAGGCGGGGGGAAGCTTTCTTT
CASSGGTGPRRGEAFF
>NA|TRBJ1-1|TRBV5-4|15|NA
TGTGCCAGCAGCTTGGGGGGAGCCATGAACACTGAAGCTTTCTTT
CASSLGGAMNTEAFF
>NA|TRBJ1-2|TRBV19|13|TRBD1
TGTGCCAGTAGGATTGACAGGGGCGATGGCTACACCTTC
CASRIDRGDGYTF
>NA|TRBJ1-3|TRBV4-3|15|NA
TGCGCCAGCAGCCAAGGAACAGGGTCTGGAAACACCATATATTTT
CASSQGTGSGNTIYF
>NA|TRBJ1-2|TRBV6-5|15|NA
TGTGCCAGCAGTCCCGGAGTTAGGACTAACTATGGCTACACCTTC
CASSPGVRTNYGYTF
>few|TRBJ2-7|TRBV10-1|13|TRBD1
TGCGCCAGCAGTCGTGACAGGGTTGGCGAGCAGTACTTC
CASSRDRVGEQYF
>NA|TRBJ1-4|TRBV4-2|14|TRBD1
TGTGCCAGCAGCCAAAGACAGGGAAATGAAAAACTGTTTTTT
CASSQRQGNEKLFF
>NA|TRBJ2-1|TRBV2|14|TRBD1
TGTGCCAGCACCGTGACAGGGGGCGCCGGGGGGGAGTTCTTC
CASTVTGGAGGEFF
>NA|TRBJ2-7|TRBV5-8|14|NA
TGTGCCAGCAGCATCACCGGGAACCCAGAATACAAGTACTTC
CASSITGNPEYKYF
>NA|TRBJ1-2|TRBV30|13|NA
TGTGCCTGGAGTGCCTACTTGAGGGATGGCTACACCTTC
CAWSAYLRDGYTF
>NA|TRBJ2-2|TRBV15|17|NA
TGTGCCACCAGCAATTTAGAGGCGAAGTTGGGCACCGGGGAGCTGTTTTTT
CATSNLEAKLGTGELFF
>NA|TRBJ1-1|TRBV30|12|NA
TGTGCCTGTAACAGGGTGGGCACTGAAGCTTTCTTT
CACNRVGTEAFF
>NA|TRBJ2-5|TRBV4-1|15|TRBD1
TGCGCCAGCAGGCACATACAGGGGGGACGAGAGACCCAGTACTTC
CASRHIQGGRETQYF
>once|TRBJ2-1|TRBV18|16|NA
TGTGCCAGCTCACCGGCTGGTGGTTCGTCCTACAATGAGCAGTTCTTC
CASSPAGGSSYNEQFF
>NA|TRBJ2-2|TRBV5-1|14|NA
TGCGCCAGCCACGAGACAACGAACACCGGGGAGCTGTTTTTT
CASHETTNTGELFF
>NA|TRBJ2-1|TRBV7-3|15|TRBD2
TGTGCCAGCAGCTTATCGGGGGGGGCCTACAATGAGCAGTTCTTC
CASSLSGGAYNEQFF
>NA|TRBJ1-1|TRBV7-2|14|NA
TGTGCCAGCAGCTTAGATGGCTGGAACACTGAAGCTTTCTTT
CASSLDGWNTEAFF
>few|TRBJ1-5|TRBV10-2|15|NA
TGCGCCAGCAGTGAGCACATAGGGGGCAATCAGCCCCAGCATTTT
CASSEHIGGNQPQHF
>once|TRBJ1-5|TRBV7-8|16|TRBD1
TGTGCCAGCAGACCCGCCGACAGGGGACTCAATCAGCCCCAGCATTTT
CASRPADRGLNQPQHF
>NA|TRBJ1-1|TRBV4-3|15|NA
TGCGCCAGCAGCCAAGAGGGACACGCGAACACTGAAGCTTTCTTT
CASSQEGHANTEAFF
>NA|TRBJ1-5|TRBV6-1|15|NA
TGTGCCAGCAGAAAAGGACTTGATAGCAATCAGCCCCAGCATTTT
CASRKGLDSNQPQHF
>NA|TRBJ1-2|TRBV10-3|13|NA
TGTGCCATCAGTGAGGGCGGGAACTATGGCTACACCTTC
CAISEGGNYGYTF
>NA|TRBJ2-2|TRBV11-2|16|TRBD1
TGTGCCAGCAGCCCCGGGACAGTCTTATACACCGGGGAGCTGTTTTTT
CASSPGTVLYTGELFF
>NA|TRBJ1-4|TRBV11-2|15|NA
TGTGCCAGCAGCCCAAGACAGTTCCTAAATGAAAAACTGTTTTTT
CASSPRQFLNEKLFF
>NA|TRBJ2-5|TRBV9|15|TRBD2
TGTGCCAGCAGCGCCCTGGGGGGGTTGGCAGAGACCCAGTACTTC
CASSALGGLAETQYF
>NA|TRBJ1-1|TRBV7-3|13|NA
TGTGCCAGCAGCCCAACAGGGAACACTGAAGCTTTCTTT
CASSPTGNTEAFF
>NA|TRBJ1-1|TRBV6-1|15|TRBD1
TGTGCCAGCAGTGAAGCACCGACAGGGGGGACTGAAGCTTTCTTT
CASSEAPTGGTEAFF
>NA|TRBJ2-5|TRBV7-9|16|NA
TGTGCCAGCAGCTTACCTTGGGGCACAGCTCAAGAGACCCAGTACTTC
CASSLPWGTAQETQYF
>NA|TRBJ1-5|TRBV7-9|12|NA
TGTGCCAGCAGCCATAGCAATCAGCCCCAGCATTTT
CASSHSNQPQHF
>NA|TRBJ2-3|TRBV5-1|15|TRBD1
TGCGCCAGCAGGGACGGGACAGGGGGCGCAGATACGCAGTATTTT
CASRDGTGGADTQYF